These 13 T cell receptor beta chains share one sample of origin, sequenced in a study of blood T cell repertoires in COVID-19. Repertoires were generated with immunoSEQ multiplex PCR, while TCRdb's copy carries only in-frame clones and drops some. Of about 220,000 clones in the sample, 80% to 90% were seen once. Sample: PBMCs or T cells enriched from blood (not recorded which). These receptors were collected from a woman between 18 and 29 years old in a cohort exposed to, infected with or recovered from COVID-19 (not recorded which).

This clone was picked up many times. The rearrangement joins TRBV5-4 to TRBJ1-2; D not certain. This CDR3 is 13 amino acids long. Trimming removed 1 base from V and 5 bases from J, with 9 bases in between. Germline CDR1 is SGHNT and CDR2 is YYREEE (reference sequence). The CDR3 DNA reads as TGTGCCAGCAGCTTGTGGGGAGGATATGGCTACACCTTC. It specifies CASSLWGGYGYTF.

The CDR3 bases are TGTGCCAGCAGCCAAAATCCTTCCTCAGGCGGGGGGGGATCGTTAGATACGCAGTATTTT. Its translation: CASSQNPSSGGGGSLDTQYF. The chain employs TRBV4-2 and TRBJ2-3, with 9 bases identical to TRBD2. The CDR3 covers 20 residues. The germline V gene has CDR1 LGHNA and CDR2 YNFKEQ. J lost 5 bases, V lost 2 bases, and 20 bases had no gene match.

The chain has TRBV5-4 and TRBJ2-2; 9 bases fit TRBD1. The germline V gene has CDR1 SGHNT and CDR2 YYREEE (reference sequence). The length of the CDR3 is 15 residues. Trimming took 5 bases from V and 4 from J; bases not matched to a gene: 6. This chain's CDR3 is CASSRKQGATGELFF. As DNA, the CDR3 is TGTGCCAGCAGTCGTAAACAGGGGGCCACCGGGGAGCTGTTTTTT. Full variable domain (missing parts from reference TRBV5-4 and TRBJ2-2): ETGVTQSPTHLIKTRGQQVTLRCSSQSGHNTVSWYQQALGQGPQFIFQYYREEENGRGNFPPRFSGLQFPNYSSELNVNALELDDSALYLCASSRKQGATGELFFGEGSRLTVL.

The rearrangement links TRBV6-1 to TRBJ1-5, with D uncertain. The CDR3 is made up of 15 amino acids. Germline-derived CDR1 and CDR2 are MNHNS and SASEGT. The germline V and J ends were trimmed by 1 base and 5 bases, with 12 bases remaining between them. The CDR3 DNA reads as TGTGCCAGCAGTGAAGGTCAGGCGATCTATCAGCCCCAGCATTTT. Residues: CASSEGQAIYQPQHF.

The chain has TRBV19 and TRBJ1-2; D unresolved. This CDR3 comprises 12 residues. The germline V gene encodes CDR1 LNHDA and CDR2 SQIVND (reference sequence). Trimming left V 1 base short and J 6 bases short, with 6 bases between. CDR3 bases: TGTGCCAGTAGTATAGTTGACAATGGCTACACCTTC. Protein sequence: CASSIVDNGYTF.

This clone was recorded only once. As DNA, the CDR3 is TGTGCCAGCAGCCGGACGGGGAGCTCTGGAAACACCATATATTTT. It specifies CASSRTGSSGNTIYF. The chain combines TRBV7-2 with TRBJ1-3, with D uncertain. Germline lookup yields CDR1 SGHTA and CDR2 FQGNSA. Trimming cost V 5 bases and J 0 bases, with 11 bases left between them. The CDR3 runs 15 residues.

The chain is built from TRBV11-2 and TRBJ1-4; no definite D call. This CDR3 region has 12 residues. Germline CDR1 and CDR2: SGHAT and FQNNGV. V lost 7 bases to trimming and J lost 5 bases, with 8 bases between them. CDR3 region: CASNSLNEKLFF. The CDR3 nucleotides read TGTGCCAGCAACTCCTTAAATGAAAAACTGTTTTTT.

The chain employs TRBV10-3 and TRBJ1-2; TRBD1 agrees at 7 bases. V was clipped by 7 bases and J by 4 bases; unmatched bases: 9. Germline values: CDR1 ENHRY, CDR2 SYGVKD. The CDR3 covers 14 residues. Here the CDR3 DNA reads TGTGCCATCACCCAACAGACAGGGACCTATGGCTACACCTTC. This codes for CAITQQTGTYGYTF.

This chain connects TRBV5-6 to TRBJ2-7; 11 positions match TRBD2. With 4 bases clipped from V and 3 bases from J, the junction kept 6 bases outside the gene matches. The CDR3 spans 15 residues. Per the germline V gene, CDR1 is SGHDT and CDR2 is YYEEEE. For the CDR3, the DNA is TGTGCCAGCAGCGACCGACTAGCGGGGATCTACGAGCAGTACTTC. Protein: CASSDRLAGIYEQYF.

The J gene is TRBJ2-7, the V gene TRBV5-1; D is undetermined. The V gene's germline CDR1 is SGHRS and CDR2 YFSETQ. This CDR3 has 14 residues. With 4 bases removed from V and 1 base from J, the gap between germline ends came to 12 bases. CDR3 coding DNA: TGCGCCAGCAGCCCCATCCTAGATTCCTACGAGCAGTACTTC. Protein: CASSPILDSYEQYF.

Worth noting for this clone: This sample includes further DNA sequences coding for the same CDR3. This chain joins TRBV28 and TRBJ1-2; D might be TRBD1 (6 bases). V was shortened by 2 bases and J by 0 bases, with 7 bases between the two germline ends. The CDR3 length is 14 residues. The germline V gene has CDR1 MDHEN and CDR2 SYDVKM. The CDR3, as DNA: TGTGCCAGCAGTTTAGGGGGCACTAACTATGGCTACACCTTC. Translation: CASSLGGTNYGYTF.

This clone was seen once. The chain uses TRBV19 and TRBJ2-1; 10 bases line up with TRBD1. J gave up 14 bases and V 1 base, and 8 bases lay outside the gene matches. Germline V gene lookup returns CDR1 LNHDA and CDR2 SQIVND (reference sequence). This CDR3 is 14 amino acids long. The CDR3 region has the DNA TGTGCCAGTAGTATAGGACAGGGGGCCCTTGGGAAGTTCTTC. Amino acids: CASSIGQGALGKFF.

The chain's CDR3 is CASSRIARGLGNTEAFF. CDR3 in DNA: TGCGCCAGCAGCCGGATCGCGAGGGGGCTTGGGAACACTGAAGCTTTCTTT. J is TRBJ1-1 and V is TRBV4-1, with TRBD1 matching over 7 bases. The length of the CDR3 is 17 residues. Germline values: CDR1 MGHRA, CDR2 YSYEKL. The V segment lost 4 bases and the J segment 1 base; nucleotides outside the gene matches: 12.